Presented here are 4 T cell receptor beta chains from one specimen sequenced in a study of Ad26.COV2.S vaccination and SARS-CoV-2 variants. Clones were read by immunoSEQ multiplex PCR, and TCRdb kept only the in-frame ones, dropping some. The table records approximately 340,000 clones, around 90% of them present only once. The material sequenced was peripheral blood, taken after recovery from COVID-19. The receptors were sampled from a human donor who had recovered from COVID-19.

This chain links TRBV6-2 or TRBV6-3 with TRBJ2-2; no definite D call. The V end was cut by 0 bases, the J end by 2 bases, with 4 bases between. Germline values: CDR1 MNHEY, CDR2 SVGEGT. The CDR3 covers 14 residues. This CDR3 reads CASSYSTNTGELFF. For the CDR3, the DNA is TGTGCCAGCAGTTACTCGACCAACACCGGGGAGCTGTTTTTT.

This chain connects TRBV2 to TRBJ1-1; D is undetermined. The germline V gene encodes CDR1 SNHLY and CDR2 FYNNEI. The ends were cut back, 5 bases at V and 5 bases at J, with 9 bases in the middle. This CDR3 region has 12 residues. The CDR3 region is CASSRERTEAFF. CDR3 DNA: TGTGCCAGCAGTAGGGAGAGGACTGAAGCTTTCTTT.

This chain uses TRBV7-9 with TRBJ2-5; weak D call: TRBD1 (6 bases). V was pared by 5 bases and J by 1 base, with 14 bases between. Germline V gene lookup returns CDR1 SEHNR and CDR2 FQNEAQ (reference sequence). The CDR3 covers 15 residues. This CDR3 is CASSLITGIQETQYF. As DNA, the CDR3 is TGTGCCAGCAGCCTAATTACAGGGATCCAAGAGACCCAGTACTTC. The complete variable domain, with remaining parts taken from reference TRBV7-9 and TRBJ2-5, reads DTGVSQNPRHKITKRGQNVTFRCDPISEHNRLYWYRQTLGQGPEFLTYFQNEAQLEKSRLLSDRFSAERPKGSFSTLEIQRTEQGDSAMYLCASSLITGIQETQYFGPGTRLLVL.

The chain joins TRBV5-6 to TRBJ2-7, with D possibly matching TRBD1 (6 bases). Trimming cost V 8 bases and J 3 bases, with 15 bases left between them. CDR3 length: 13 residues. From germline, CDR1 is SGHDT and CDR2 YYEEEE. The CDR3 loop reads CASSPGHNYEQYF. The DNA for the CDR3 is TGTGCCAGTTCTCCGGGACATAACTACGAGCAGTACTTC. The whole variable domain, remainder taken from reference TRBV5-6 and TRBJ2-7, is DAGVTQSPTHLIKTRGQQVTLRCSPKSGHDTVSWYQQALGQGPQFIFQYYEEEERQRGNFPDRFSGHQFPNYSSELNVNALLLGDSALYLCASSPGHNYEQYFGPGTRLTVT.